Listed below are T cell receptor beta chains from one sample, sequenced in a study of neurological immune-mediated disorders. TCRdb processed the 5' RACE reads anew with MiXCR; each CDR3 protein has one entry. Counted here are about 24,000 distinct CDR3 sequences, 13% occurring once; the ten biggest clones make up roughly 17%. The sample was PBMCs. All receptors come from a woman aged 40 to 50 with HTLV-1-associated myelopathy (HAM/TSP). Both conserved end residues are part of each CDR3. The D gene is left open where the match is weak. Only part of the rows carry a size: once, few, many, or a class if the clone is expanded.

D	length	J	size	V	DNA	CDR3
NA	11	TRBJ2-5	many	TRBV6-5	TGTGCCAGCACCTCAGGGGAGACCCAGTACTTC	CASTSGETQYF
NA	14	TRBJ1-6	many	TRBV10-3	TGTGCCATCACGGCAGGGTTAGGTAATTCACCCCTCCACTTT	CAITAGLGNSPLHF
TRBD2	15	TRBJ2-1	many	TRBV9	TGTGCCAGCAGCGTAGGCGGGGGCTCCTACAATGAGCAGTTCTTC	CASSVGGGSYNEQFF
NA	16	TRBJ2-3	many	TRBV9	TGTGCCAGCAGCTCGCCAAAGGGGGGCCTCCCAGATACGCAGTATTTT	CASSSPKGGLPDTQYF
NA	14	TRBJ1-1	NA	TRBV9	TGTGCCAGCAGCGTAGATTCGATGAACGCTGTAGCTTTCTTT	CASSVDSMNAVAFF
NA	16	TRBJ2-2	many	TRBV2	TGTGCCAGCAGAGATACAGGGAAAATTCTGGCCGGGGAGCTGTTTTTT	CASRDTGKILAGELFF
NA	16	TRBJ1-5	many	TRBV20-1	TGCAGTGCGACCCTGGAACCGGGGCGATCCAATCAGCCCCAGCATTTT	CSATLEPGRSNQPQHF
TRBD1	16	TRBJ2-7	many	TRBV6-6	TGTGCCAGCAGTTACCCCAAAGCAGGGGGCGTTAACGAGCAGTACTTC	CASSYPKAGGVNEQYF
NA	13	TRBJ1-6	many	TRBV10-2	TGCGCCAGCACCGAAGGGGCAGATTCACCCCTCCACTTT	CASTEGADSPLHF
TRBD2	17	TRBJ2-5	many	TRBV3-1	TGTGCCAGCAGCCAAGATCAACTAGCGGGGGGCCAGGAGACCCAGTACTTC	CASSQDQLAGGQETQYF
TRBD1	14	TRBJ2-5	many	TRBV5-5	TGTGCCAGCAGCTACGGACAGGGGTGGGAGACCCAGTACTTC	CASSYGQGWETQYF
NA	13	TRBJ1-4	NA	TRBV5-6	TGTGCCGGCAGCTCGCTAACTAATGAAAAACTGATTTTT	CAGSSLTNEKLIF
TRBD2	16	TRBJ2-3	many	TRBV7-9	TGTGCCAGCATCCAGGCGTCTAGCGGGGGCACAGATACGCAGTATTTT	CASIQASSGGTDTQYF
TRBD2	13	TRBJ2-1	many	TRBV5-5	TGTGCCAGCAGCTTTGGGGGAGGGAATGAGCAGTTCTTC	CASSFGGGNEQFF
NA	13	TRBJ2-2	many	TRBV6-2/TRBV6-3	TGTGCCAGCAGGACCTTGACCACCGGGGAGCTGTTTTTT	CASRTLTTGELFF
TRBD2	15	TRBJ2-1	many	TRBV20-1	TGCAGTGCTGTGCCTCAAGCGGGGGGGCAGGATGAGCAGTTCTTC	CSAVPQAGGQDEQFF
NA	12	TRBJ2-1	many	TRBV12-3/TRBV12-4	TGTGCCAGCAGCCGGAATAACAATGAGCAGTTCTTC	CASSRNNNEQFF
TRBD2	15	TRBJ2-5	many	TRBV7-3	TGTGCCAGCAGCCCAAGCGGGGGGAGGTCGGAGACCCAGTACTTC	CASSPSGGRSETQYF
TRBD2	14	TRBJ2-3	many	TRBV7-8	TGTGCCAGCAGCGGGACTAGCGGCCAAGATACGCAGTATTTT	CASSGTSGQDTQYF
TRBD1	14	TRBJ2-5	many	TRBV5-1	TGCGCCAGCAGCTTGGGGACAGGGCAAGAGACCCAGTACTTC	CASSLGTGQETQYF
NA	15	TRBJ1-1	NA	TRBV5-1	TGCGCCAGCAGCTTGTACCAGACCGGGGGGGCTGAAGCTTTCTTT	CASSLYQTGGAEAFF
NA	14	TRBJ2-6	many	TRBV27	TGTGCCAGCCTAGGCTTCTCTGGGGCCAACGTCCTGACTTTC	CASLGFSGANVLTF
NA	13	TRBJ2-1	many	TRBV5-1	TGCGCCAGCATGGTGGACGTCTACAATGAGCAGTTCTTC	CASMVDVYNEQFF
NA	16	TRBJ1-1	many	TRBV25-1	TGTGCCAGCAGTGATAGTTTAACAGCGATGAACACTGAAGCTTTCTTT	CASSDSLTAMNTEAFF
TRBD1	14	TRBJ2-5	many	TRBV20-1	TGCAGTGCTCCCGGACAGGAGCTGGGGGAGACCCAGTACTTC	CSAPGQELGETQYF
NA	14	TRBJ2-1	many	TRBV5-1	TGCGCCAGCAGCATTGTAGCAGCGGGCAATGAGCAGTTCTTC	CASSIVAAGNEQFF
NA	13	TRBJ2-3	many	TRBV15	TGTGCCACGCGGGACCCCATCACAGATACGCAGTATTTT	CATRDPITDTQYF
NA	16	TRBJ2-6	many	TRBV20-1	TGCAGTGCCAAAGGACCCCGCCCACCTGGGGCCAACGTCCTGACTTTC	CSAKGPRPPGANVLTF
TRBD1	14	TRBJ2-3	many	TRBV11-2	TGTGCCAGCAGCTCGACAGGGTGGACAGATACGCAGTATTTT	CASSSTGWTDTQYF
NA	15	TRBJ2-5	many	TRBV12-3/TRBV12-4	TGTGCCAGCAGTTTAGGCCGAGGGGCTGGGGGGACCCAGTACTTC	CASSLGRGAGGTQYF
NA	17	TRBJ2-2	many	TRBV20-1	TGCAGTGCTAGAGATGCCCGCGGGGGCTATAACACCGGGGAGCTGTTTTTT	CSARDARGGYNTGELFF
NA	15	TRBJ1-3	many	TRBV20-1	TGCAGTGCTAGCCAACCTCCTAGCTCTGGAAACACCATATATTTT	CSASQPPSSGNTIYF
NA	11	TRBJ2-5	once	TRBV20-1	TGCAGTGCTAGTAGGGTAGAGACCCAGTACTTC	CSASRVETQYF
TRBD1	15	TRBJ1-1	many	TRBV5-1	TGCGCCAGCAGCTTGGGGGACAGGGGGACCACTGAAGCTTTCTTT	CASSLGDRGTTEAFF
NA	13	TRBJ2-5	many	TRBV25-1	TGTGCCAGCAGTGGTAACCCGGGGGAGACCCAGTACTTC	CASSGNPGETQYF
TRBD2	13	TRBJ2-3	many	TRBV5-1	TGCGCCAGCAGAGCGGGGGGCACAGATACGCAGTATTTT	CASRAGGTDTQYF
NA	14	TRBJ1-4	many	TRBV20-1	TGCAGTGCTAGAGTGGGGACTGAAAATGAAAAACTGTTTTTT	CSARVGTENEKLFF
NA	16	TRBJ1-1	many	TRBV10-3	TGTGCCATCAGTAGATCCGCCGTGACGCGGAACACTGAAGCTTTCTTT	CAISRSAVTRNTEAFF
NA	16	TRBJ1-5	NA	TRBV20-1	TGCAGTGCTAGAGATCCGGCCAGGGGTACCAATCAGCCCCAGCATTTT	CSARDPARGTNQPQHF
TRBD2	17	TRBJ2-3	many	TRBV12-3/TRBV12-4	TGTGCCAGCAGTTTGAGATCTCTGCGGGGGGGCACAGATACGCAGTATTTT	CASSLRSLRGGTDTQYF
NA	13	TRBJ2-1	NA	TRBV6-6	TGTGCGAGCAGCTCAGGGGGGGACAATGAGCAGTTCTTC	CASSSGGDNEQFF
NA	16	TRBJ1-1	NA	TRBV30	TGTGCCTGGAGTACGGGGGCTCGAATCATGAACACTGAAGCTTTCTTT	CAWSTGARIMNTEAFF
TRBD1	14	TRBJ2-5	many	TRBV18	TGTGCCAGCTCACCACCGACAGGGTCCGAGACCCAGTACTTC	CASSPPTGSETQYF
TRBD1	18	TRBJ1-1	many	TRBV6-6	TGTGCCAGCAGTTACGACTTAAGATACAGGGGGATGAACACTGAAGCTTTCTTT	CASSYDLRYRGMNTEAFF
NA	14	TRBJ2-3	many	TRBV9	TGTGCCAGCAGCGTAGCTGGGACTGTAGATACGCAGTATTTT	CASSVAGTVDTQYF
NA	16	TRBJ2-3	many	TRBV5-6	TGTGCCAGCAGCGGGGGGACACCACCTTCCACAGATACGCAGTATTTT	CASSGGTPPSTDTQYF
TRBD1	14	TRBJ1-2	many	TRBV12-3/TRBV12-4	TGTGCCAGCAGTTTGGCAGGGGGCGGCTATGGCTACACCTTC	CASSLAGGGYGYTF